This T cell receptor (beta chain) was profiled in a study of T cell changes during pregnancy in multiple sclerosis. CDR1 is LNHDA, CDR2 SQIVND, per germline (reference sequence). Trimming stripped 0 bases from V and 4 bases from J, with 24 bases between. The length of the CDR3 is 19 residues. Data came from immunoSEQ multiplex PCR; TCRdb stores just in-frame clones and leaves some out. The data contain 50,000 to 65,000 clones, 90% to 95% of them singletons. This clonotype was sampled from a female donor with multiple sclerosis, enrolled in a pregnancy study. This chain joins TRBV19 and TRBJ1-2; D might be TRBD1 (5 bases). The sample consisted of CD8+ T cells from peripheral blood mononuclear cells, taken in the second trimester of pregnancy. CDR3 sequence reads: CASSIEVNGAARSFYGYTF. Here the CDR3 DNA reads TGTGCCAGTAGTATAGAGGTGAATGGGGCAGCGCGCTCCTTCTATGGCTACACCTTC.